This entry describes one T cell receptor (beta chain). The sample belongs to a study of blood T cell repertoires in COVID-19. Study-level background: The study drew acute and convalescent COVID-19 samples from the United States, Italy and Spain. PBMCs, B-cell-depleted T cells, or T cells were the source of the cDNA or gDNA that made up the material.

Authors' processing steps: Reference gene primer amplification gave nucleated cell count estimates. The repertoire was sequenced with immunoSEQ multiplex PCR; TCRdb's copy has only in-frame clones and lacks some. V, J and clone size are those of that table, while D and trimming were read from the DNA. The sample shows 40,000 to 55,000 clones, around 85% of them seen only once. The germline gives CDR1 MNHEY, CDR2 SVGAGI. J lost 4 bases, V lost 0 bases, and 8 bases had no gene match. The CDR3 covers 16 residues. The clonotype comes from a man aged 50-60 years with active COVID-19. V and J are TRBV6-5 and TRBJ1-1; 7 nucleotides match TRBD1. The sample consisted of peripheral blood. The CDR3 protein is CASSYSIRQGVTEAFF. The CDR3, as DNA: TGTGCCAGCAGTTACTCGATTAGGCAGGGGGTCACTGAAGCTTTCTTT.